Presented here are 10 T cell receptor beta chains from one specimen sequenced in a study of T cells in Graves' hyperthyroidism and ophthalmopathy. The TCR beta CDR3 regions underwent amplification using RNA transcripts as the source. During a first-round RT-PCR of the TCR CDR3, the HTBI primer set was used. In TCRdb, the multiplex PCR reads were re-called with MiXCR into one record per CDR3 protein. The table has around 270,000 distinct CDR3 sequences, roughly 20% seen once. The material sequenced was blood. The receptor set was obtained from a man aged 50-60 years with Graves' ophthalmopathy.

This clonotype appeared once. The chain combines TRBV15 with TRBJ1-5; the D gene is possibly TRBD1 (5 bases). Trimming pared 8 bases from V and 7 bases from J, leaving 15 bases between. The germline V gene encodes CDR1 LNHNV and CDR2 YYDKDF (reference sequence). There are 13 residues in the CDR3. The CDR3 reads CATASRDDQPQHF. The CDR3 region has the DNA TGTGCCACCGCGAGCAGGGATGACCAGCCCCAGCATTTT. Complete variable domain (other parts from reference TRBV15 and TRBJ1-5): DAMVIQNPRYQVTQFGKPVTLSCSQTLNHNVMYWYQQKSSQAPKLLFHYYDKDFNNEADTPDNFQSRRPNTSFCFLDIRSPGLGDTAMYLCATASRDDQPQHFGDGTRLSIL.

As concerns this clonotype: One junction end does not reproduce the germline sequence, and a read error may be involved. The rearrangement uses TRBV24-1 and TRBJ2-1; D is possibly TRBD1 (5 bases). Per the germline V gene, CDR1 is KGHDR and CDR2 is SFDVKD. This CDR3 is 15 amino acids long. DNA for the CDR3: TGTGTCACCAGTGATTTCAGGGAACCCTACAATGAGCAGTTCTTC. This encodes CVTSDFREPYNEQFF.

The chain is built from TRBV4-2 and TRBJ2-5, with a weak D call TRBD1 (6 bases). The CDR3 has 16 amino acids. V was trimmed by 2 bases and J by 2 bases, leaving 15 bases between them. Germline V gene sequence: CDR1 LGHNA, CDR2 YNFKEQ. The CDR3 here is CASSQTSTGVQETQYF. DNA of the CDR3: TGTGCCAGCAGCCAAACGTCGACAGGTGTACAAGAGACCCAGTACTTC.

This clonotype was counted only a few times. The chain uses TRBV29-1 and TRBJ2-7; D perhaps matches TRBD1 (6 bases). V was trimmed by 6 bases and J by 3 bases, leaving 15 bases between them. The germline V gene encodes CDR1 SQVTM and CDR2 ANQGSEA. The CDR3 contains 13 residues. The CDR3 here is CSVLDRRNYEQYF. DNA for the CDR3: TGCAGCGTCCTTGACAGGCGAAACTACGAGCAGTACTTC.

In this sample, this clonotype turned up a few times. The gene calls are TRBV4-2 and TRBJ2-7; no clear D gene. The CDR3 contains 12 residues. Germline assignment: CDR1 LGHNA and CDR2 YNFKEQ. V was trimmed by 0 bases and J by 6 bases, leaving 6 bases between them. As DNA, the CDR3 is TGTGCCAGCAGCCAAGATTACGGCGAGCAGTACTTC. Translating gives CASSQDYGEQYF.

Details on this clonotype: A much bigger clone sits one base away, suggesting this may be a read error. The chain employs TRBV5-1 and TRBJ1-6, with 8 nucleotides matching TRBD1. The CDR3 is 19 residues long. Looked up from germline, CDR1 is SGHRS and CDR2 is YFSETQ. CDR3 in DNA: TGCGTCAGCAGCTTGAATCACCAGGGGGCAGGGATCGCGAATTCACCCCTCCACTTT. Amino acid sequence: CVSSLNHQGAGIANSPLHF.

V usage is TRBV19 and J usage is TRBJ2-1; TRBD2 is a possible D gene (6 bases). The V gene lost 5 bases and the J gene lost 0 bases, with 20 bases spanning the gap. Germline V lookup: CDR1 LNHDA, CDR2 SQIVND (reference sequence). CDR3 length: 18 amino acids. Here the CDR3 reads CASSPAQVAEFSYNEQFF. The CDR3 nucleotides are TGTGCCAGTAGTCCCGCCCAGGTAGCGGAGTTCTCCTACAATGAGCAGTTCTTC. The whole variable domain, filled in from reference TRBV19 and TRBJ2-1, reads DGGITQSPKYLFRKEGQNVTLSCEQNLNHDAMYWYRQDPGQGLRLIYYSQIVNDFQKGDIAEGYSVSREKKESFPLTVTSAQKNPTAFYLCASSPAQVAEFSYNEQFFGPGTRLTVL.

There are many counts of this clonotype. The chain combines TRBV11-2 with TRBJ1-5, with D unresolved. Trimming stripped 3 bases from V and 3 bases from J, with 3 bases between. The CDR3 consists of 12 residues. The V gene's germline CDR1 is SGHAT and CDR2 FQNNGV. The CDR3 region is CASSLVNQPQHF. The DNA of the CDR3 is TGTGCCAGCAGCTTGGTCAATCAGCCCCAGCATTTT.

This clonotype was picked up many times. J is TRBJ1-6 and V is TRBV12-3 or TRBV12-4; no definite D call. The CDR3 has 12 amino acids. The V end lost 2 bases, the J end lost 15 bases, and 11 bases lay between the germline ends. The CDR3 here is CASSLREGDLHF. In nucleotides, the CDR3 is TGTGCCAGCAGTTTAAGAGAGGGAGACCTCCACTTT.

The chain uses TRBV30 and TRBJ2-3, with no clear D. Germline V CDR1 and CDR2: GTSNPN, SVGIG (reference sequence). The length of the CDR3 is 12 residues. V was clipped by 5 bases and J by 3 bases, with 9 bases between them. The DNA for the CDR3 is TGTGCCTGGGCCTATGGGACAGATACGCAGTATTTT. As protein: CAWAYGTDTQYF.